A single sample gave rise to the 22 T cell receptor beta chains below, sequenced in a study of identical twins. One entry per CDR3 protein, called by TCRdb with MiXCR from the 5' RACE reads. Of about 100,000 distinct CDR3 sequences listed, about 5.6% are singletons. The sequenced sample was memory T cells sorted from blood. These receptor sequences come from a woman between 45 and 60 years old in good health.

This clonotype was recorded many times. The rearrangement links TRBV12-3 or TRBV12-4 to TRBJ2-3, with 7 positions matching TRBD2. Losses at the gene ends were 5 bases for V and 4 bases for J; bases not matched to a gene: 12. The CDR3 runs 16 residues. CDR3 amino acids: CASSPSWGGPADTQYF. As DNA, the CDR3 is TGTGCCAGCAGTCCTTCATGGGGAGGGCCAGCAGATACGCAGTATTTT.

Many counts were recorded for this clonotype. The CDR3 loop reads CASSQGLAGIGELFF. The CDR3 DNA follows: TGTGCCAGCAGCCAAGGACTAGCGGGAATCGGGGAGCTGTTTTTT. The V call is TRBV4-2, the J call TRBJ2-2; 11 bases map to TRBD2. The germline CDR1 and CDR2 sequences are LGHNA and YNFKEQ. The CDR3 length is 15 residues. Unmatched junction bases numbered 2, after V lost 1 base and J lost 7 bases.

This clonotype was counted many times. The gene calls are TRBV11-2 and TRBJ2-7; 9 bases fit TRBD2. The CDR3 spans 14 residues. Germline V gene sequence: CDR1 SGHAT, CDR2 FQNNGV. Losses at the gene ends were 5 bases for V and 7 bases for J; bases not matched to a gene: 9. CDR3 in amino acids: CASSPTGGRGEQYV. The DNA of the CDR3 is TGTGCCAGCAGCCCGACTGGCGGGAGGGGGGAGCAGTACGTC.

The table lists this clonotype with many counts. This sequence joins TRBV2 and TRBJ2-3; TRBD1 agrees at 7 bases. In germline, CDR1 is SNHLY, CDR2 FYNNEI. There are 14 residues in the CDR3. V was pared by 6 bases and J by 1 base, with 4 bases of the junction left unmatched. CDR3 DNA sequence: TGTGCCAGCAGATCCGGGACAGGCACAGATACGCAGTATTTT. As protein: CASRSGTGTDTQYF.

This clonotype was counted ten times or more. The J gene is TRBJ2-7, the V gene TRBV3-1, with a tentative D call TRBD2 (5 bases). V gave up 7 bases and J gave up 3 bases, with 13 bases separating them. Germline lookup yields CDR1 LGHDT and CDR2 YNNKEL (reference sequence). There are 13 residues in the CDR3. In nucleotides, the CDR3 is TGTGCCAGCACCCGGGGATTCGGCTACGAGCAGTACTTC. As protein: CASTRGFGYEQYF.

This clonotype was seen many times. The rearrangement uses TRBV20-1 and TRBJ1-1; weak D call: TRBD1 (6 bases). CDR3 length equals 12 residues. V was cut by 2 bases and J by 9 bases, with 13 bases left in between. Germline V gene sequence: CDR1 DFQATT, CDR2 SNEGSKA (reference sequence). CDR3 in DNA: TGCAGTGCTAGACACCGGGACATACAAGCTTTCTTT. Translated: CSARHRDIQAFF.

This clonotype has a count of ten or more. The V call is TRBV7-6, the J call TRBJ2-7; D remains ambiguous. The germline V gene encodes CDR1 SGHVS and CDR2 FNYEAQ. This CDR3 comprises 11 residues. V dropped 5 bases and J dropped 4 bases, with 6 bases sitting between them. The CDR3 loop is CASSNYYEQYF. CDR3 DNA: TGTGCCAGCAGCAACTATTACGAGCAGTACTTC.

This clonotype occurred many times. The chain links TRBV27 to TRBJ2-4; D may be TRBD2 (6 bases). Trimming took off 3 bases at V and 0 bases at J, with 18 bases between the two ends. Germline V gene sequence: CDR1 MNHEY, CDR2 SMNVEV (reference sequence). This CDR3 region has 18 residues. CDR3 loop: CASSFGRDSFLAKNIQYF. The CDR3 coding sequence is TGTGCCAGCAGTTTCGGCCGGGACTCCTTTTTAGCCAAAAACATTCAGTACTTC.

A word on this clonotype: The CDR3 ends on some other residue instead of the conserved phenylalanine or tryptophan, so this is likely a read error. The chain carries TRBV9 and TRBJ2-1, with 8 bases fitting TRBD2. This CDR3 contains 15 residues. Germline V gene data show CDR1 as SGDLS and CDR2 as YYNGEE. Trimming cost V 4 bases and J 13 bases; bases outside gene matches: 16. CDR3 coding DNA: TGTGCCAGCAGCCCCTCGGGGGGGCTGGGGGTGGGCCAGTTCTCC. It is translated as CASSPSGGLGVGQFS.

This clonotype was recorded at least ten times. The V call is TRBV4-2, the J call TRBJ2-3; a weak D match, TRBD1 (5 bases). CDR1 and CDR2 (germline): LGHNA, YNFKEQ. The CDR3 is made up of 20 amino acids. Trimming pared 3 bases from V and 1 base from J, leaving 26 bases between. The CDR3 sequence is CASSQPGPTEWHSGTDTQYF. The CDR3 nucleotides are TGTGCCAGCAGCCAGCCAGGGCCCACCGAATGGCACAGCGGCACAGATACGCAGTATTTT.

This clonotype has a count of ten or more. The chain uses TRBV12-3 or TRBV12-4 and TRBJ1-6; TRBD1 matches 10 bases. Unmatched junction bases numbered 4, after V lost 3 bases and J lost 8 bases. The CDR3 extends over 15 amino acids. The CDR3 bases are TGTGCCAGCAGTTTTGTCGGGACAGGGGATTCACCCCTCCACTTT. Translated: CASSFVGTGDSPLHF.

This clonotype was recorded at least ten times. The genes are TRBV12-3 or TRBV12-4 and TRBJ2-6; D remains unclear. The V gene lost 5 bases and the J gene lost 12 bases, with 11 bases spanning the gap. The CDR3 totals 12 residues. The CDR3: CASSHGSGVLTF. CDR3 sequence (DNA): TGTGCCAGCAGTCACGGATCGGGCGTCCTGACTTTC.

This clonotype occurred many times. This sequence joins TRBV2 and TRBJ2-7; D is ambiguous. Germline values: CDR1 SNHLY, CDR2 FYNNEI. CDR3 length: 14 residues. The germline V and J ends were trimmed by 3 bases and 2 bases, with 11 bases remaining between them. CDR3: CASSEYYDAYEQYF. In DNA form, the CDR3 reads TGTGCCAGCAGTGAGTATTATGACGCCTACGAGCAGTACTTC.

The CDR3 here is CASSVGTTGELFF. The DNA for the CDR3 is TGTGCCAGCAGTGTGGGGACCACCGGGGAGCTGTTTTTT. The chain joins TRBV6-2 or TRBV6-3 to TRBJ2-2; D is perhaps TRBD1 or TRBD2 (5 bases each). V was clipped by 5 bases and J by 4 bases, with 8 bases between them. Germline V gene data show CDR1 as MNHEY and CDR2 as SVGEGT. CDR3 length: 13 amino acids.

The table lists this clonotype with a few counts. The V gene is TRBV12-5, the J gene TRBJ2-7; D unresolved. The length of the CDR3 is 12 residues. Germline loops: CDR1 LGHNT, CDR2 FRNRAP. Between the trimmed V and J ends, which lost 3 bases and 6 bases, there was a span of 9 bases. This CDR3 reads CASGFTTLEQYF. CDR3 coding DNA: TGTGCTAGTGGTTTTACGACTCTCGAGCAGTACTTC.

This clonotype was seen repeatedly, ten times or more. The chain combines TRBV7-2 with TRBJ2-5; D is ambiguous. The V end lost 5 bases, the J end lost 0 bases, and 13 bases lay between the germline ends. Germline CDR1 SGHTA, CDR2 FQGNSA. The CDR3 is made up of 15 amino acids. The CDR3 DNA is TGTGCCAGCAGCCTCAGACCTCTTAACCAAGAGACCCAGTACTTC. Translating gives CASSLRPLNQETQYF.

This clonotype was counted at least ten times. The chain combines TRBV19 with TRBJ2-5; TRBD2 matches 7 bases. J gave up 4 bases and V 2 bases, and 4 bases lay outside the gene matches. Germline V gene sequence: CDR1 LNHDA, CDR2 SQIVND (reference sequence). CDR3 length: 14 residues. As DNA, the CDR3 is TGTGCCAGTAGTATACGTCCTAGCGGAGAGACCCAGTACTTC. Translation gives CASSIRPSGETQYF.

This clonotype was counted at least ten times. The chain combines TRBV29-1 with TRBJ2-5; TRBD1 matches at 9 bases. CDR3 length: 13 residues. With V trimmed by 4 bases and J by 2 bases, 2 bases remained unmatched. From germline, CDR1 is SQVTM and CDR2 ANQGSEA. The CDR3 reads CSVGTGAQETQYF. For the CDR3, the DNA is TGCAGCGTTGGGACAGGGGCTCAAGAGACCCAGTACTTC.

This clonotype has at least ten counts. The V gene is TRBV20-1, the J gene TRBJ1-4, with TRBD1 identical over 10 bases. This CDR3 has 14 residues. Germline V CDR1 and CDR2: DFQATT, SNEGSKA (reference sequence). V shed 7 bases, J shed 6 bases, and the junction held 8 bases outside the gene matches. The CDR3 here is CSVSPGTGDEKLFF. The CDR3 DNA is TGCAGTGTCTCCCCGGGGACAGGGGATGAAAAACTGTTTTTT.

This clonotype was seen many times. The chain combines TRBV7-6 with TRBJ1-3, with 7 bases aligning to TRBD1. The CDR3 runs 16 residues. V lost 1 base to trimming and J lost 2 bases; unmatched junction nucleotides: 5. Germline CDR1 and CDR2: SGHVS and FNYEAQ. For the CDR3, the DNA is TGTGCCAGCAGCTTAGAACAGGGGAGGCCTGGAAACACCATATATTTT. This translates into CASSLEQGRPGNTIYF. Variable domain in full (rest from reference TRBV7-6 and TRBJ1-3): GAGVSQSPRYKVTKRGQDVALRCDPISGHVSLYWYRQALGQGPEFLTYFNYEAQQDKSGLPNDRFSAERPEGSISTLTIQRTEQRDSAMYRCASSLEQGRPGNTIYFGEGSWLTVV.

The rearrangement joins TRBV5-1 to TRBJ2-5, with D unclear. CDR1 is SGHRS, CDR2 YFSETQ, per germline. The V end was cut by 2 bases, the J end by 7 bases, with 12 bases between. This CDR3 has 13 residues. As DNA, the CDR3 is TGCGCCAGCAGCTTTTTATCACGAGGGACCCAGTACTTC. Its protein is CASSFLSRGTQYF. Looking up the rest from reference TRBV5-1 and TRBJ2-5 gives the full variable domain: KAGVTQTPRYLIKTRGQQVTLSCSPISGHRSVSWYQQTPGQGLQFLFEYFSETQRNKGNFPGRFSGRQFSNSRSEMNVSTLELGDSALYLCASSFLSRGTQYFGPGTRLLVL.

This clonotype was counted a few times. This sequence joins TRBV6-1 and TRBJ1-2; TRBD1 is a possible D gene (6 bases). The CDR3 is made up of 12 amino acids. Trimming stripped 8 bases from V and 11 bases from J, with 18 bases between. Germline CDR1 reads MNHNS; CDR2 reads SASEGT. The CDR3 DNA follows: TGTGCCAGCCGGAACAGGGTCTGGTGGTACACCTTC. Its protein is CASRNRVWWYTF.